The TCR beta chain described here comes from a study of blood T cell repertoires in COVID-19. About the study: Collection of acute and convalescent COVID-19 samples took place in the United States, Italy and Spain.

In the authors' workflow: From reference gene primer amplification, estimates of nucleated cell counts were derived. Clones were sequenced by immunoSEQ multiplex PCR, and TCRdb holds only the in-frame ones, with some missing. V and J calls and clone size are copied from that table; D and trimming were computed from the DNA. The table includes hundreds of thousands of clones, roughly 90% detected once. The Seattle site enrolled patients during active infection and followed them longitudinally. Looked up from germline, CDR1 is SEHNR and CDR2 is FQNEAQ (reference sequence). This CDR3 is 14 amino acids long. The V and J ends lost 5 bases and 9 bases, in that order; junction bases with no gene match: 8.

The V call is TRBV7-9, the J call TRBJ2-1; 9 bases are a match to TRBD1. Sequenced material: peripheral blood. The origin of this receptor is a man aged 60-69 years with COVID-19, enrolled during active disease. In DNA form, the CDR3 reads TGTGCCAGCAGCCGCGACAGGGGGGATGGTGAGCAGTTCTTC. Its translation is CASSRDRGDGEQFF. The full variable domain, in which reference TRBV7-9 and TRBJ2-1 provide the parts outside the CDR3, is DTGVSQNPRHKITKRGQNVTFRCDPISEHNRLYWYRQTLGQGPEFLTYFQNEAQLEKSRLLSDRFSAERPKGSFSTLEIQRTEQGDSAMYLCASSRDRGDGEQFFGPGTRLTVL.